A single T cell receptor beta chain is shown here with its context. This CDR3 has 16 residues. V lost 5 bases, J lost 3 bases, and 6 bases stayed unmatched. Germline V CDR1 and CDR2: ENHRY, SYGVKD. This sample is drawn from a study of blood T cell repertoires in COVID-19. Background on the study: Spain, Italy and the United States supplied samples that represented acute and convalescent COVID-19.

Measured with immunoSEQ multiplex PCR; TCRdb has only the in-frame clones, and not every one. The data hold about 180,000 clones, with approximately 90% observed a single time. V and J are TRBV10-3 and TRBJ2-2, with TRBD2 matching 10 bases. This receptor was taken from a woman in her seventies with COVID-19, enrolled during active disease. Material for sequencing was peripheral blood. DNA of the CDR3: TGTGCCATCAGTCCTCGAAGCGGGAGGGACACCGGGGAGCTGTTTTTT. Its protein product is CAISPRSGRDTGELFF.